This TCR beta chain is from a study of blood T cells in healthy people across ages. This clonotype was picked up a small number of times. The V and J ends lost 3 bases and 0 bases, in that order; junction bases with no gene match: 6. The CDR3 runs 16 residues. Germline lookup yields CDR1 SGHTA and CDR2 FQGNSA. Alongside a J-beta primer mix, a sample-barcoded 5' primer served in a second PCR lasting roughly 6 to 11 cycles. TCRdb reanalysed the 5' RACE reads using MiXCR and keeps one entry per CDR3 protein. This sample has hundreds of thousands of distinct CDR3 sequences, with 45% to 65% found just once.

This chain joins TRBV7-2 and TRBJ1-2; 8 nucleotides match TRBD1. Sequences were obtained from blood. This receptor was obtained from a man aged 60-69 years in good health. CDR3 amino acids: CASSLGTGTTNYGYTF. The CDR3 region has the DNA TGTGCCAGCAGCTTGGGGACAGGAACTACTAACTATGGCTACACCTTC.